Listed here are 3 T cell receptor beta chains from one sample, sequenced in a study of T cell repertoires in cytomegalovirus infection. TCRdb ran MiXCR on the reads and lists one entry per CDR3 protein. The sample has roughly 630,000 distinct CDR3 sequences, approximately 24% seen once. What was sequenced was CD8+ T cells from PBMCs. The receptors stem from a human donor in good health (CMV status not recorded). Some clones in this sample may be carry-over from other donors' samples.

The chain combines TRBV13 with TRBJ1-6, with 8 bases identical to TRBD1. The CDR3 length is 17 residues. Germline lookup yields CDR1 PRHDT and CDR2 FYEKMQ (reference sequence). J lost 10 bases, V lost 5 bases, and 16 bases had no gene match. In DNA form, the CDR3 reads TGTGCCAGCAGCGAAGCCCGCCGCCGGGACAGGTCCTCACCCCTCCACTTT. Protein: CASSEARRRDRSSPLHF.

This clonotype occurred a few times. The chain uses TRBV25-1 and TRBJ2-3; 7 positions agree with TRBD1. The CDR3 totals 15 residues. Trimming cost V 2 bases and J 7 bases; bases outside gene matches: 9. Germline V CDR1 and CDR2: MGHDK, SYGVNS. This CDR3 is CASSEHTGTANTQYF. The CDR3 bases are TGTGCCAGCAGTGAACACACGGGGACAGCTAATACGCAGTATTTT.

The V and J genes are TRBV7-9 and TRBJ2-1, with a tentative D call TRBD2 (5 bases). This CDR3 is built from 13 residues. V lost 2 bases and J 6 bases, leaving 8 bases between the germline ends. Looked up from germline, CDR1 is SEHNR and CDR2 is FQNEAQ (reference sequence). The CDR3: CASSLSAGNEQFF. CDR3 coding DNA: TGTGCCAGCAGCTTAAGCGCGGGCAATGAGCAGTTCTTC. Together with reference TRBV7-9 and TRBJ2-1, the CDR3 gives the full variable domain: DTGVSQNPRHKITKRGQNVTFRCDPISEHNRLYWYRQTLGQGPEFLTYFQNEAQLEKSRLLSDRFSAERPKGSFSTLEIQRTEQGDSAMYLCASSLSAGNEQFFGPGTRLTVL.